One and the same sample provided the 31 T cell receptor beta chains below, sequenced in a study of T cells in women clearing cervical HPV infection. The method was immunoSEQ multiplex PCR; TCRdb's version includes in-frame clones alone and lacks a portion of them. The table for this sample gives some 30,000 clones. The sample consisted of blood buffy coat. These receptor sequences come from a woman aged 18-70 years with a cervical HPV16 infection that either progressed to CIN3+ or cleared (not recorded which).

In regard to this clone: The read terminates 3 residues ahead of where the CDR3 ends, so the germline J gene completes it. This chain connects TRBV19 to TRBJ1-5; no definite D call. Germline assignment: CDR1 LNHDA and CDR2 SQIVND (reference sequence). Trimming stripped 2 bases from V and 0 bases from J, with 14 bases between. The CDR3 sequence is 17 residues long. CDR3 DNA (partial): TGTGCCAGTAGTATAAAAGGCAGGAGGTATAGCAATCAGCCC. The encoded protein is CASSIKGRRYSNQP. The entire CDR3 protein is CASSIKGRRYSNQPQHF. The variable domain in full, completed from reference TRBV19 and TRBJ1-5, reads DGGITQSPKYLFRKEGQNVTLSCEQNLNHDAMYWYRQDPGQGLRLIYYSQIVNDFQKGDIAEGYSVSREKKESFPLTVTSAQKNPTAFYLCASSIKGRRYSNQPQHFGDGTRLSIL.

CDR3 sequence reads: CSAPEGKSNQPQYF. Incomplete CDR3 DNA: TGCAGTGCCCCGGAGGGGAAGAGCAATCAGCCG. The chain joins TRBV20-1 to TRBJ2-3; maybe TRBD2 (6 bases). The read terminates 3 residues before the CDR3 end, so the remaining end is supplied by the germline J gene. This CDR3 region has 14 residues. The V gene's germline CDR1 is DFQATT and CDR2 SNEGSKA (reference sequence).

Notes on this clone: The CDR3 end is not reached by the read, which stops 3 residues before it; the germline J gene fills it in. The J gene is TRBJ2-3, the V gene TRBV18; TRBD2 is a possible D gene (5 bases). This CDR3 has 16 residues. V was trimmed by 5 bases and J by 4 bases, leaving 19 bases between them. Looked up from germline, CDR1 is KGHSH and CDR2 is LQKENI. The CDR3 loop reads CASSAGSDPRSDTQYF. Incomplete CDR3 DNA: TGTGCCAGCTCAGCGGGTTCGGACCCGCGGTCAGATACG.

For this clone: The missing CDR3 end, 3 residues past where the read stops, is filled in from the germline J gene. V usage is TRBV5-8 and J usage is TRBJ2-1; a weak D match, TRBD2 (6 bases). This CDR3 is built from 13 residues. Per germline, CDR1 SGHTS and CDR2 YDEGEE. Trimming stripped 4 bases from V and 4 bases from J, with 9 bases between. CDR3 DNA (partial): TGTGCCAGCAGCGCGGGACTTTACAATGAG. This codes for CASSAGLYNE. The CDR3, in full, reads CASSAGLYNEQFF.

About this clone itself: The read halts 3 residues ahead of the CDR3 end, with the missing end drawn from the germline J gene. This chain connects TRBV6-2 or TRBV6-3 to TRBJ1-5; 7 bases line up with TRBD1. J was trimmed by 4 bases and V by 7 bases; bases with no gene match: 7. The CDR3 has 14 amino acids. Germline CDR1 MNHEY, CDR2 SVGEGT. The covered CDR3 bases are TGTGCCAGCAATTGGGTGACAGGGAATCAGCCC. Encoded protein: CASNWVTGNQP. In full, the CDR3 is CASNWVTGNQPQHF.

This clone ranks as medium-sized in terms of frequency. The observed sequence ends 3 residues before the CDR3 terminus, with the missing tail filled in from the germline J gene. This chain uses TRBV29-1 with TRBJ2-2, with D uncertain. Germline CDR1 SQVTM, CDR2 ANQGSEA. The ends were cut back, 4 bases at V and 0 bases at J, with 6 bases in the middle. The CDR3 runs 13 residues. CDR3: CSVALANTGELFF. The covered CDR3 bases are TGCAGCGTTGCCCTCGCGAACACCGGGGAG.

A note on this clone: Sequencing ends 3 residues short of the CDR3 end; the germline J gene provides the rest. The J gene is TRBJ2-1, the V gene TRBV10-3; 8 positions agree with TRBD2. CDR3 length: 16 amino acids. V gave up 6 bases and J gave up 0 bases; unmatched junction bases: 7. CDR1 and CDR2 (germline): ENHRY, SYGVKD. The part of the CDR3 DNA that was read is TGTGCCATCAGGGGAGCGGGGGAGAGCTCCTACAATGAG. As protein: CAIRGAGESSYNE. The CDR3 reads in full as CAIRGAGESSYNEQFF.

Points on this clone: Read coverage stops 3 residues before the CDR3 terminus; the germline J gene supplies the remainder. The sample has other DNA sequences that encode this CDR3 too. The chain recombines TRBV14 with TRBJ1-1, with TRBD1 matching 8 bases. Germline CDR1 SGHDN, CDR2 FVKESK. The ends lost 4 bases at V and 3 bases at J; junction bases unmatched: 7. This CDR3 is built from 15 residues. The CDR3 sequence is CASSPRTGWDTEAFF. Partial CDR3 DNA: TGTGCCAGCAGCCCCCGGACAGGGTGGGACACTGAA.

The sequenced CDR3 bases are TGTGCCAGCAGCTTGGTTAGGGGTTCTAACTATGGC. Its protein is CASSLVRGSNYG. The full CDR3 is CASSLVRGSNYGYTF. The chain uses TRBV5-8 and TRBJ1-2, with D maybe TRBD1 (5 bases). The CDR3 extends 3 residues past the end of the read, so its final part is completed from the germline J gene. Trimming shortened V by 0 bases and J by 0 bases, and 9 bases separated the two germline ends. Germline CDR1 is SGHTS and CDR2 is YDEGEE. There are 15 residues in the CDR3.

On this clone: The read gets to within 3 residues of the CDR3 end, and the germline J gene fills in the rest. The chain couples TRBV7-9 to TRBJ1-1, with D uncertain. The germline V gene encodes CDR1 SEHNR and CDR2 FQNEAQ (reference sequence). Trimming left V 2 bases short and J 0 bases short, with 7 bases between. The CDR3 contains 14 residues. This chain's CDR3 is CASSLYSVNTEAFF. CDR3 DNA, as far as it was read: TGTGCCAGCAGCTTATATTCAGTGAACACTGAA.

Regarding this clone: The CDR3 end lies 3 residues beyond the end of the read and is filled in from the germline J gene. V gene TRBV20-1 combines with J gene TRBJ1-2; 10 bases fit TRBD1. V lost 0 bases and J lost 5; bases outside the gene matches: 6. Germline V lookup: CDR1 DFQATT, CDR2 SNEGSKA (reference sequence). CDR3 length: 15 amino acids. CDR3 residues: CSARDLGTGEYGYTF. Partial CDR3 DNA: TGCAGTGCTAGAGATCTCGGGACAGGGGAGTATGGC.

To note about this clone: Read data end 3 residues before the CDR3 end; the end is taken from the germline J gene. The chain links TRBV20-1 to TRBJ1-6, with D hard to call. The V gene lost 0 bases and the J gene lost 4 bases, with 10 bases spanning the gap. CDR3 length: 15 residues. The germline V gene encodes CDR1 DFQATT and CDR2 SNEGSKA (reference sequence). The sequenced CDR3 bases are TGCAGTGCTAGAGATTGGCAGTCTTATAATTCACCC. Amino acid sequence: CSARDWQSYNSP. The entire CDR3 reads CSARDWQSYNSPLHF.

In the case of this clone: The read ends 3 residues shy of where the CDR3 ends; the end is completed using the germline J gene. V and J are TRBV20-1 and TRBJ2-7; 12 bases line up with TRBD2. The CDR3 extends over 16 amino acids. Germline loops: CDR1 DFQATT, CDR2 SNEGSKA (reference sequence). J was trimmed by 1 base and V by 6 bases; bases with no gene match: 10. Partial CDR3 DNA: TGCAGTGCCGGGCCGTTTACTAGCGGGGGGTCCTACGAG. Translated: CSAGPFTSGGSYE. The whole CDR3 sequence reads CSAGPFTSGGSYEQYF.

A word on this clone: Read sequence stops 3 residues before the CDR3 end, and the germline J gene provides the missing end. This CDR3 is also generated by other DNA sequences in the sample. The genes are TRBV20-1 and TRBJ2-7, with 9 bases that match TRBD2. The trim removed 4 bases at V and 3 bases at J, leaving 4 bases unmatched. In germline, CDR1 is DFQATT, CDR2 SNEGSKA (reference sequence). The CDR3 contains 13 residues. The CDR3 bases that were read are TGCAGTGCTACCGGGACTAGCAACTACGAG. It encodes CSATGTSNYE. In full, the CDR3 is CSATGTSNYEQYF.

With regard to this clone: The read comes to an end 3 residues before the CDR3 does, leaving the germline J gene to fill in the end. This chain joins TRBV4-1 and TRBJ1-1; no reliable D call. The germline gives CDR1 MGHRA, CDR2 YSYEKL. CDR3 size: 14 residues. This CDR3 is CASSVLPDSRGAFF. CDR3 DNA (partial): TGCGCCAGCAGCGTTTTACCGGATTCGCGGGGA.

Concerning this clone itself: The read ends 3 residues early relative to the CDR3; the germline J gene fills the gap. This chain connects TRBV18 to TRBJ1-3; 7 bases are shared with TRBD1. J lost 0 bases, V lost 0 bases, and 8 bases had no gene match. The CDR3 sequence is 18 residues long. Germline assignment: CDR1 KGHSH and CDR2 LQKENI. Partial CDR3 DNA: TGTGCCAGCTCACCACCTGAGCTCGGGACAGTCTCTGGAAACACC. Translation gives CASSPPELGTVSGNT. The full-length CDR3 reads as CASSPPELGTVSGNTIYF.

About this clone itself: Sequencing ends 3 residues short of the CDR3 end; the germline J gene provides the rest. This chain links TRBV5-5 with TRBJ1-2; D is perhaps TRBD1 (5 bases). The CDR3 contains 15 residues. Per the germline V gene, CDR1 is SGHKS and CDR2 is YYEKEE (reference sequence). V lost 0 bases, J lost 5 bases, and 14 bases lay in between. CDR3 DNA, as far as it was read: TGTGCCAGCAGCTTGGGGGGCGCGGGGGAATATGGC. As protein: CASSLGGAGEYG. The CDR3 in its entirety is CASSLGGAGEYGYTF.

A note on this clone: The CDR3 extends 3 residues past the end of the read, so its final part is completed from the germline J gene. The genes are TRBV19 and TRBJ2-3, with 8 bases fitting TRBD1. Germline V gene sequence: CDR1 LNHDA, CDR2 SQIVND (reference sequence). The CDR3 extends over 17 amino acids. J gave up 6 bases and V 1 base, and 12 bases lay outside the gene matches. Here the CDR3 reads CASSIGPGGVIFDTQYF. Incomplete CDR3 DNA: TGTGCCAGTAGTATAGGGCCAGGGGGCGTCATATTCGATACG.

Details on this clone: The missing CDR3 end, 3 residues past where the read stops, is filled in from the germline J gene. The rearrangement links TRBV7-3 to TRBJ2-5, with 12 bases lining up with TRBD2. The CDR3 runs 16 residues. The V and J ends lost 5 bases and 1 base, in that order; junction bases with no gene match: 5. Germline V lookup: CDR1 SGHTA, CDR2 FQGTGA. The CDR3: CASSPRTSGVQETQYF. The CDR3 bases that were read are TGTGCCAGCAGCCCCCGGACTAGCGGGGTCCAAGAGACC.

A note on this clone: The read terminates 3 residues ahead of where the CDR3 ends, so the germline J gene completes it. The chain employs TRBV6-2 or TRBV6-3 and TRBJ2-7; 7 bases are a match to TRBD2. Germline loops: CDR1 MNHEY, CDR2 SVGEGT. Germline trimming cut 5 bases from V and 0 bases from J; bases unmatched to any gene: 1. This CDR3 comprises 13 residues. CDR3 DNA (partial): TGTGCCAGCAGTCGGGACTACTCCTACGAG. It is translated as CASSRDYSYE. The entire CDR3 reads CASSRDYSYEQYF.

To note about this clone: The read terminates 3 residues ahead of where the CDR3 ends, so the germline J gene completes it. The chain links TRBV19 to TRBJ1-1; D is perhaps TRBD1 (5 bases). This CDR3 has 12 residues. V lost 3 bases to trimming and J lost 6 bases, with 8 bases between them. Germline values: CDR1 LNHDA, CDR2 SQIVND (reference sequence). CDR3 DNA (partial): TGTGCCAGTAGTATGCCCAGGGCTGAA. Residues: CASSMPRAE. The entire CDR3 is CASSMPRAEAFF.

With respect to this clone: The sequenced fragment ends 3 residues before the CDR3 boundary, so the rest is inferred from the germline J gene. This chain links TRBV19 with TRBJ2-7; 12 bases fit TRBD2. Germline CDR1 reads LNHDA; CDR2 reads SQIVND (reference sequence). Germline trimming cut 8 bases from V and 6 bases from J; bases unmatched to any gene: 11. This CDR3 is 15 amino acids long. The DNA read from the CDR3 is TGTGCCAGTGTCCCTAGCGGGGGGGTAATCGTCGAG. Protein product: CASVPSGGVIVE. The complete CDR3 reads CASVPSGGVIVEQYF. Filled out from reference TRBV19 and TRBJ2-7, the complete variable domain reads DGGITQSPKYLFRKEGQNVTLSCEQNLNHDAMYWYRQDPGQGLRLIYYSQIVNDFQKGDIAEGYSVSREKKESFPLTVTSAQKNPTAFYLCASVPSGGVIVEQYFGPGTRLTVT.

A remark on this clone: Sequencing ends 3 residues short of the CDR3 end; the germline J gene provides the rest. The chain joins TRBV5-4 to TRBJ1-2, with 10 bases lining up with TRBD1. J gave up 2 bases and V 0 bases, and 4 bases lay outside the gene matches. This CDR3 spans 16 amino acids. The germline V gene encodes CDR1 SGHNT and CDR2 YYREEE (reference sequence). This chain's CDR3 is CASSLDRDRGNYGYTF. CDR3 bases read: TGTGCCAGCAGCTTGGATAGGGACAGGGGAAACTATGGC.

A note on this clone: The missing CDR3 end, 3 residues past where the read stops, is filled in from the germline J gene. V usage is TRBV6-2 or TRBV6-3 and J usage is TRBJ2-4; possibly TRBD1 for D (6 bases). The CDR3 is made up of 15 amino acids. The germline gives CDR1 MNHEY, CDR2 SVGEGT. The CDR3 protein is CASSPTGRVVGLQYF. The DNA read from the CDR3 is TGTGCCAGCAGTCCCACAGGGCGGGTCGTAGGTCTT.

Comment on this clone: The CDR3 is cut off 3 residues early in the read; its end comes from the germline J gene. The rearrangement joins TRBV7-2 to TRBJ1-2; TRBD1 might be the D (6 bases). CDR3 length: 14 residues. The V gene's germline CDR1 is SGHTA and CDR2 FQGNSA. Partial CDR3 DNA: TGTGCCAGCAGCTTCCAACCACAGGGTGGGGGC. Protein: CASSFQPQGGG. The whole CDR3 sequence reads CASSFQPQGGGYTF. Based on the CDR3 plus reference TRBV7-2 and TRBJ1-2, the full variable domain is GAGVSQSPSNKVTEKGKDVELRCDPISGHTALYWYRQSLGQGLEFLIYFQGNSAPDKSGLPSDRFSAERTGGSVSTLTIQRTQQEDSAVYLCASSFQPQGGGYTFGSGTRLTVV.

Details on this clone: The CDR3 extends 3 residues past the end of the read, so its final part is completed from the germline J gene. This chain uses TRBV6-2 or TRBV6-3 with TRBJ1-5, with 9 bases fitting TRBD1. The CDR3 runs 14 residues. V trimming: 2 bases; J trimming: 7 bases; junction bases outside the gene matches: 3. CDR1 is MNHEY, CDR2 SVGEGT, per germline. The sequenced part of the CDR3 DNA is TGTGCCAGCAGTTACGGGACAGGGCTCCAGCCC. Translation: CASSYGTGLQP. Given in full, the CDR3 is CASSYGTGLQPQHF.

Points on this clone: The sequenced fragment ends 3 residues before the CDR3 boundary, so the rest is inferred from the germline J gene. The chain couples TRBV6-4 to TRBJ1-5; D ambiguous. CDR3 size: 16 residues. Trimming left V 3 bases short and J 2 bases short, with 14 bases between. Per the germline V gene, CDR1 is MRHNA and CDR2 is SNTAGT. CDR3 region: CASSEEAGIGNQPQHF. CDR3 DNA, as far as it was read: TGTGCCAGCAGTGAGGAGGCAGGTATTGGCAATCAGCCC.

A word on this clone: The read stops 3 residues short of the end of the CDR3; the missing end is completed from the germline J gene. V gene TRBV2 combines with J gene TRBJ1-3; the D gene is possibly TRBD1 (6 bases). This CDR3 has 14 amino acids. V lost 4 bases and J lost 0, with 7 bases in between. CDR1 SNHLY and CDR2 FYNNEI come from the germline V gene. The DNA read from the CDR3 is TGTGCCAGCAGTGGGGACATCTCTGGAAACACC. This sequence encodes CASSGDISGNT. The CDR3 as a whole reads CASSGDISGNTIYF.

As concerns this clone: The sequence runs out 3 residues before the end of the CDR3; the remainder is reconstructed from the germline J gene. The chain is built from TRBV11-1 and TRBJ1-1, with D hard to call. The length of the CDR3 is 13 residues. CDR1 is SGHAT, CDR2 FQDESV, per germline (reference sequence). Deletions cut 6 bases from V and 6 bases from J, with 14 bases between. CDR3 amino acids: CASSPAEMAEAFF. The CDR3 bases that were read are TGTGCCAGCAGTCCAGCGGAGATGGCTGAA.

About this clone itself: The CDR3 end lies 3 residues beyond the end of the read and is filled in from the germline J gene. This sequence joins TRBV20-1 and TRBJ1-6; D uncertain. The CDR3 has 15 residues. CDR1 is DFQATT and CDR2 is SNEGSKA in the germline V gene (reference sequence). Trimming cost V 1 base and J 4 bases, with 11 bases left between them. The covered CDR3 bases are TGCAGTGCTAGAGTTGCGGAAAAATATAATTCACCC. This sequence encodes CSARVAEKYNSP. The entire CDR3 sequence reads CSARVAEKYNSPLHF.

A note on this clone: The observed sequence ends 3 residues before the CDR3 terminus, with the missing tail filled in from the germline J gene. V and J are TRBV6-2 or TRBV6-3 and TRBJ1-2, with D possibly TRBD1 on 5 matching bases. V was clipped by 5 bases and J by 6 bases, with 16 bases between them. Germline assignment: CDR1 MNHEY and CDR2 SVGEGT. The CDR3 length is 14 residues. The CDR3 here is CASSVSRVSDGYTF. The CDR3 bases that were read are TGTGCCAGCAGTGTAAGCAGGGTTTCGGATGGC.